This T cell receptor beta chain came from a study of cytomegalovirus exposure and HLA in healthy donors. Germline V gives CDR1 SEHNR, CDR2 FQNEAQ (reference sequence). The CDR3 is made up of 14 amino acids. The V and J ends lost 5 bases and 6 bases respectively, with 16 bases between them. The PCR employed 60 Vbeta primers together with 13 Jbeta primers. TCRdb's copy holds only in-frame clones and misses some; the assay was immunoSEQ multiplex PCR. The sample lists approximately 180,000 clones; about 80% were seen once. The J gene is TRBJ1-2, the V gene TRBV7-9, with D perhaps matching TRBD1 (5 bases). Source material: PBMCs. This receptor was identified in a woman aged 55-69 years in good health and CMV-seropositive. CDR3 region: CASSPRLGGNGYTF. CDR3 DNA sequence: TGTGCCAGCAGCCCCCGTCTCGGGGGAAATGGCTACACCTTC.